This T cell receptor beta chain was obtained from a study of cytotoxic CD8 clonotypes in ibrutinib-treated CLL. In this sample, this clone turned up once. Its specificity is not known. Regarding the study as a whole: Clonality (at baseline) was higher than in age-matched healthy donors and tracked circulating CD8+ T-cell counts. Whereas clonality rose at ibrutinib response, it declined toward baseline at progression.

Genomic DNA in an amount of around 1.8 micrograms was extracted from cryopreserved PBMCs and used for the preparation of TCR beta libraries. Some clones are missing from TCRdb's copy, which holds only in-frame ones; the method was immunoSEQ multiplex PCR. The sample includes roughly 200,000 clones, roughly 72% of them seen just once. The sequence was collected from a human donor with chronic lymphocytic leukemia. The material was PBMCs, obtained after 24 months of ibrutinib treatment.

CDR3 sequence (DNA): TGTGCCAGCAGCCAGACACAGGGAACAACTAATGAAAAACTGTTTTTT. It encodes CASSQTQGTTNEKLFF. The rearrangement uses TRBV14 and TRBJ1-4, with a tentative D call TRBD1 (6 bases). Germline loops: CDR1 SGHDN, CDR2 FVKESK. With 3 bases removed from V and 0 bases from J, the gap between germline ends came to 11 bases. The length of the CDR3 is 16 residues.